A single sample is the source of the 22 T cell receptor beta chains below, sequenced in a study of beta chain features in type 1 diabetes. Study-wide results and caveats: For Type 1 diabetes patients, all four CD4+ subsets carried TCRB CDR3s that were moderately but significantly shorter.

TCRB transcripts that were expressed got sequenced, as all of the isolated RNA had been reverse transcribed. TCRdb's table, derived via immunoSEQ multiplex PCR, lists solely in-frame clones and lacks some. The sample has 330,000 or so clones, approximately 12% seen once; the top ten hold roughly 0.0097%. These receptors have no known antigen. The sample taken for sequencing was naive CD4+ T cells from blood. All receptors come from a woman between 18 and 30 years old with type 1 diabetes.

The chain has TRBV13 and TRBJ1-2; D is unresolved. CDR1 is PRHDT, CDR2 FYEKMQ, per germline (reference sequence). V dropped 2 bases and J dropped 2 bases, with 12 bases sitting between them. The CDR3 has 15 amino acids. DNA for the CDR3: TGTGCCAGCAGCTTATCAGGTGCGGGGAACTATGGCTACACCTTC. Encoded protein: CASSLSGAGNYGYTF.

The CDR3 protein is CASSQGGGWTEAFF. The CDR3 coding sequence is TGTGCCAGCAGCCAAGGAGGGGGATGGACTGAAGCTTTCTTT. This rearrangement joins TRBV14 to TRBJ1-1; maybe TRBD1 (6 bases). The ends were cut back, 1 base at V and 5 bases at J, with 11 bases in the middle. Germline V gives CDR1 SGHDN, CDR2 FVKESK. CDR3 length: 14 amino acids.

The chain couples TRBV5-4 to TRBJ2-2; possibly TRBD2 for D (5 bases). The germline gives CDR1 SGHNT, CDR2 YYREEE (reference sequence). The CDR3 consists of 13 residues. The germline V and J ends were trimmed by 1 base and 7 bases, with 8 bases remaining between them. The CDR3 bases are TGTGCCAGCAGCTTGCCCGGGATCGGGGAGCTGTTTTTT. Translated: CASSLPGIGELFF.

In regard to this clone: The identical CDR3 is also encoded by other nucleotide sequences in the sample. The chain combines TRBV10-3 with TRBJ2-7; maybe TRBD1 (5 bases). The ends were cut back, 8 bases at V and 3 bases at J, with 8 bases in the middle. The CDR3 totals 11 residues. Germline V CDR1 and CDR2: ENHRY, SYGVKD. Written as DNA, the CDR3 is TGTGCCATCGGTCAGGGCTACGAGCAGTACTTC. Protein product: CAIGQGYEQYF.

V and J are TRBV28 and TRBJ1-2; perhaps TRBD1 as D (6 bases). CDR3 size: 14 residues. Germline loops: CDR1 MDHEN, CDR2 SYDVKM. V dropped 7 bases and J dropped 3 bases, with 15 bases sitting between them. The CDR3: CASNLDSSHYGYTF. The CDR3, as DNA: TGTGCCAGCAATTTGGACAGCTCACACTATGGCTACACCTTC.

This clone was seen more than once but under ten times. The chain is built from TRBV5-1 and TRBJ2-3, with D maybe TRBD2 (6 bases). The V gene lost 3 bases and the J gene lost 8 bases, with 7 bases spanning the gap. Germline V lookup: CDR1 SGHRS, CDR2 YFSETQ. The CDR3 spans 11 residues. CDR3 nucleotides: TGCGCCAGCAGCTCGGAGGGTACGCAGTATTTT. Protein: CASSSEGTQYF.

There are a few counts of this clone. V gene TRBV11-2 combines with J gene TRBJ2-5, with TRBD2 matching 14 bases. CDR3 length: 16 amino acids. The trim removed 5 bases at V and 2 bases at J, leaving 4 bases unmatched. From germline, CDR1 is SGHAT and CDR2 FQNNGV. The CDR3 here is CASSRTSGGQQETQYF. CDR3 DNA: TGTGCCAGCAGCCGGACTAGCGGGGGGCAACAAGAGACCCAGTACTTC. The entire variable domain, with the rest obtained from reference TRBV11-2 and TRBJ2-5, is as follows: EAGVAQSPRYKIIEKRQSVAFWCNPISGHATLYWYQQILGQGPKLLIQFQNNGVVDDSQLPKDRFSAERLKGVDSTLKIQPAKLEDSAVYLCASSRTSGGQQETQYFGPGTRLLVL.

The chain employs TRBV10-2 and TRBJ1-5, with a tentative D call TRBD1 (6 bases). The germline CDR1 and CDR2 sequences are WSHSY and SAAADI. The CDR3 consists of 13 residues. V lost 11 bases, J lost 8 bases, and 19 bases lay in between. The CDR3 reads CAAATRGMKPQHF. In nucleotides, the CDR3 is TGCGCCGCAGCCACCAGGGGAATGAAGCCCCAGCATTTT.

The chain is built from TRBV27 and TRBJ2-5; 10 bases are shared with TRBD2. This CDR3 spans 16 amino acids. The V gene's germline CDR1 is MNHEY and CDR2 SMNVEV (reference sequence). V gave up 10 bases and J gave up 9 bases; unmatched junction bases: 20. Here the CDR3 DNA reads TGTGCCACCAAAGCATTAGCGGGAGGCCTGCTCGGGGCCCAGTACTTC. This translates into CATKALAGGLLGAQYF.

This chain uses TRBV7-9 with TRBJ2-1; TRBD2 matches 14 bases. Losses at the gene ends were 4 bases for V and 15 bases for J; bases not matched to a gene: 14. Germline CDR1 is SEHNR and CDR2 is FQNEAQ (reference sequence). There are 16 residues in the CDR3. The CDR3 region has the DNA TGTGCCAGCAGCTCCGGGACTAGCGGGAGTAACCAATGTGGGTTCTTC. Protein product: CASSSGTSGSNQCGFF. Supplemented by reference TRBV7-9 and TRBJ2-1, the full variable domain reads DTGVSQNPRHKITKRGQNVTFRCDPISEHNRLYWYRQTLGQGPEFLTYFQNEAQLEKSRLLSDRFSAERPKGSFSTLEIQRTEQGDSAMYLCASSSGTSGSNQCGFFGPGTRLTVL.

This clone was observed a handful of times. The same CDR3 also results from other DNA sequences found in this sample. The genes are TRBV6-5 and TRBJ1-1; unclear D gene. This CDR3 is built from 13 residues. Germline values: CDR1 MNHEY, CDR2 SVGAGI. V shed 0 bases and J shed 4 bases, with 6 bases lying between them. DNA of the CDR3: TGTGCCAGCAGTTACTCAATCGGCACTGAAGCTTTCTTT. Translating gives CASSYSIGTEAFF.

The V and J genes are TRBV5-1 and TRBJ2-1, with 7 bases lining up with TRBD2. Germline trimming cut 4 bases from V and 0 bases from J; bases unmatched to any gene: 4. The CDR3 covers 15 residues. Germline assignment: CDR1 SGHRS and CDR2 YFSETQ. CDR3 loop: CASSDPSGSYNEQFF. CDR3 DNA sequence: TGCGCCAGCAGCGATCCTAGCGGCTCCTACAATGAGCAGTTCTTC.

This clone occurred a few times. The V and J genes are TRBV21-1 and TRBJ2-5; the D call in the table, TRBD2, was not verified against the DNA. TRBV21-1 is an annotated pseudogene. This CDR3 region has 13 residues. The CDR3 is CAIPGLAKETQYF. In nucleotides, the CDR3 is TGTGCCATCCCGGGACTAGCGAAGGAGACCCAGTACTTC.

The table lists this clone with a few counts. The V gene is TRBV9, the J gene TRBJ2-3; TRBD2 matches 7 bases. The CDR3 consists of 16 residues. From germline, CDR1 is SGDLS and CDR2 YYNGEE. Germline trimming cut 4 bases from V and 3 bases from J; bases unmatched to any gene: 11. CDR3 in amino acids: CASSPQWGGLTDTQYF. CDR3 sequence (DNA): TGTGCCAGCAGCCCCCAGTGGGGGGGACTAACAGATACGCAGTATTTT.

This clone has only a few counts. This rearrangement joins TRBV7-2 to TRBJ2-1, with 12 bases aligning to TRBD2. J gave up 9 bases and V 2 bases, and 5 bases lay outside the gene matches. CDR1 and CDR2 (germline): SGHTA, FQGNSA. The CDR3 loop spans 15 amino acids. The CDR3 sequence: CASSLNLAGGSEQFF. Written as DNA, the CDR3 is TGTGCCAGCAGCTTAAACCTAGCGGGGGGGAGTGAGCAGTTCTTC.

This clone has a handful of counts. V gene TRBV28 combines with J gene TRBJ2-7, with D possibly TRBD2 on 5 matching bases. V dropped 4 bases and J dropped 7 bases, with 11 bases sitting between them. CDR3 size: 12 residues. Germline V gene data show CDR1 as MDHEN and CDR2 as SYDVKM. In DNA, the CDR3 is TGTGCCAGCAGTTCCACCCGAGGGGAGCAGTACTTC. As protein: CASSSTRGEQYF.

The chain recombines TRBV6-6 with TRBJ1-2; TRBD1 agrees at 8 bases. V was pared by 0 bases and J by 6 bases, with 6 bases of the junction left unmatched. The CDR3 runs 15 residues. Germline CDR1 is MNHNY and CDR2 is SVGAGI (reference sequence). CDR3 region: CASSYSRGQGDGYTF. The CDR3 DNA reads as TGTGCCAGCAGTTACTCCAGAGGACAGGGTGATGGCTACACCTTC.

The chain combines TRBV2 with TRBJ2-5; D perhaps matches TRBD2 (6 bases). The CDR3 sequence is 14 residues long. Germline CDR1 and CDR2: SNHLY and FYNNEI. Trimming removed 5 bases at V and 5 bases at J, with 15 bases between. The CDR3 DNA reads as TGTGCCAGCAGTCGGGACTCGCTAGATGAGACCCAGTACTTC. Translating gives CASSRDSLDETQYF.

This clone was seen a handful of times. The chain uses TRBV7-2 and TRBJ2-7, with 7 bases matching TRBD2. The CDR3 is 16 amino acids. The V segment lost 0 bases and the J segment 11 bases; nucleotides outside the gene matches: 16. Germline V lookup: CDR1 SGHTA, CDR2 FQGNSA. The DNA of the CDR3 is TGTGCCAGCAGCTTAGCCGCCGGGACTATGGATGTCAGGGAGTACTTC. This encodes CASSLAAGTMDVREYF.

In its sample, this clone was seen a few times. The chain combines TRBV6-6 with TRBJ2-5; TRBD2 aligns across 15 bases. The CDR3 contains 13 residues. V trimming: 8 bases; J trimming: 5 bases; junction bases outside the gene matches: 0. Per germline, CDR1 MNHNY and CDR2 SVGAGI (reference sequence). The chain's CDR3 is CASGTSGGETQYF. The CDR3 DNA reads TGTGCCAGCGGGACTAGCGGGGGGGAGACCCAGTACTTC.

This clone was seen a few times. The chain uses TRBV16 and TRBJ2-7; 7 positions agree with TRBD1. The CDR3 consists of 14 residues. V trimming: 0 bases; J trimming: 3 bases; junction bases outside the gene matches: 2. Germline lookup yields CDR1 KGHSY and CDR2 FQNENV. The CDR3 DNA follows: TGTGCCAGCAGCCAATCGGCAGGGGGCTACGAGCAGTACTTC. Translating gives CASSQSAGGYEQYF.

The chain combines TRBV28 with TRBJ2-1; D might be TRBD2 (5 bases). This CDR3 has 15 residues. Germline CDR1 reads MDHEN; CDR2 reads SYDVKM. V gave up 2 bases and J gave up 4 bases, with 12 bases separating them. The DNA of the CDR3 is TGTGCCAGCAGTTTAGGGTGGAGCGGTTACAATGAGCAGTTCTTC. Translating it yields CASSLGWSGYNEQFF.